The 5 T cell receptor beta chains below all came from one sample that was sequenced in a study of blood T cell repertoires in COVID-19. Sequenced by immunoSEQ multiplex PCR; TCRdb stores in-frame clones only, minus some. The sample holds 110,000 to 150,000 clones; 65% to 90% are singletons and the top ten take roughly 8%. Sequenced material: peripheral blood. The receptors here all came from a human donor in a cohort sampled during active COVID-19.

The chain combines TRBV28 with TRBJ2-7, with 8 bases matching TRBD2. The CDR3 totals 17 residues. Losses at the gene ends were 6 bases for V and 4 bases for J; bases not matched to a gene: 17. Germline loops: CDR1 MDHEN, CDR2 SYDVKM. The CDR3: CASSRTQRSGSLYEQYF. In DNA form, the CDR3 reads TGTGCCAGCAGCAGGACACAAAGGAGCGGGAGTTTATACGAGCAGTACTTC.

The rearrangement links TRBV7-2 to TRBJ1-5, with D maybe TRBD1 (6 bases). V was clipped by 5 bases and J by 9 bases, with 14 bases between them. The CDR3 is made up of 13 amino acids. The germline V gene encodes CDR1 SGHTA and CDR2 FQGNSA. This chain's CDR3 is CASSQQGWGPQHF. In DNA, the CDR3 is TGTGCCAGCAGCCAACAGGGATGGGGGCCCCAGCATTTT.

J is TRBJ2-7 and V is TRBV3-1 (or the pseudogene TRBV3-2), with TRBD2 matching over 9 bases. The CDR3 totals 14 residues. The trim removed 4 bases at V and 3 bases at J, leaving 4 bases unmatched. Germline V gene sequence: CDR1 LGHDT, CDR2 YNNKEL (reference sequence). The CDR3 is CASSRGLAIYEQYF. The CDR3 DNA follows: TGTGCCAGCAGCCGAGGACTAGCGATCTACGAGCAGTACTTC.

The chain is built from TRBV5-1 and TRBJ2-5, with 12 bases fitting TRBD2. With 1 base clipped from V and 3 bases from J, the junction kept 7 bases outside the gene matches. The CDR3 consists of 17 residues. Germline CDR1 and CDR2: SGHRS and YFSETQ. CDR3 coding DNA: TGCGCCAGCAGCTTGCCCTTGACTAGCGGGGGCAAAGAGACCCAGTACTTC. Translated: CASSLPLTSGGKETQYF.

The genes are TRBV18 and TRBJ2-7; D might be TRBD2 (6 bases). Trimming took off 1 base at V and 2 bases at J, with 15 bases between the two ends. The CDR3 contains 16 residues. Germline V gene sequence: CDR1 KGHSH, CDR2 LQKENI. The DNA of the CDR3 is TGTGCCAGCTCACCACTGGGTGGGAGGTCTGCCTACGAGCAGTACTTC. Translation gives CASSPLGGRSAYEQYF.